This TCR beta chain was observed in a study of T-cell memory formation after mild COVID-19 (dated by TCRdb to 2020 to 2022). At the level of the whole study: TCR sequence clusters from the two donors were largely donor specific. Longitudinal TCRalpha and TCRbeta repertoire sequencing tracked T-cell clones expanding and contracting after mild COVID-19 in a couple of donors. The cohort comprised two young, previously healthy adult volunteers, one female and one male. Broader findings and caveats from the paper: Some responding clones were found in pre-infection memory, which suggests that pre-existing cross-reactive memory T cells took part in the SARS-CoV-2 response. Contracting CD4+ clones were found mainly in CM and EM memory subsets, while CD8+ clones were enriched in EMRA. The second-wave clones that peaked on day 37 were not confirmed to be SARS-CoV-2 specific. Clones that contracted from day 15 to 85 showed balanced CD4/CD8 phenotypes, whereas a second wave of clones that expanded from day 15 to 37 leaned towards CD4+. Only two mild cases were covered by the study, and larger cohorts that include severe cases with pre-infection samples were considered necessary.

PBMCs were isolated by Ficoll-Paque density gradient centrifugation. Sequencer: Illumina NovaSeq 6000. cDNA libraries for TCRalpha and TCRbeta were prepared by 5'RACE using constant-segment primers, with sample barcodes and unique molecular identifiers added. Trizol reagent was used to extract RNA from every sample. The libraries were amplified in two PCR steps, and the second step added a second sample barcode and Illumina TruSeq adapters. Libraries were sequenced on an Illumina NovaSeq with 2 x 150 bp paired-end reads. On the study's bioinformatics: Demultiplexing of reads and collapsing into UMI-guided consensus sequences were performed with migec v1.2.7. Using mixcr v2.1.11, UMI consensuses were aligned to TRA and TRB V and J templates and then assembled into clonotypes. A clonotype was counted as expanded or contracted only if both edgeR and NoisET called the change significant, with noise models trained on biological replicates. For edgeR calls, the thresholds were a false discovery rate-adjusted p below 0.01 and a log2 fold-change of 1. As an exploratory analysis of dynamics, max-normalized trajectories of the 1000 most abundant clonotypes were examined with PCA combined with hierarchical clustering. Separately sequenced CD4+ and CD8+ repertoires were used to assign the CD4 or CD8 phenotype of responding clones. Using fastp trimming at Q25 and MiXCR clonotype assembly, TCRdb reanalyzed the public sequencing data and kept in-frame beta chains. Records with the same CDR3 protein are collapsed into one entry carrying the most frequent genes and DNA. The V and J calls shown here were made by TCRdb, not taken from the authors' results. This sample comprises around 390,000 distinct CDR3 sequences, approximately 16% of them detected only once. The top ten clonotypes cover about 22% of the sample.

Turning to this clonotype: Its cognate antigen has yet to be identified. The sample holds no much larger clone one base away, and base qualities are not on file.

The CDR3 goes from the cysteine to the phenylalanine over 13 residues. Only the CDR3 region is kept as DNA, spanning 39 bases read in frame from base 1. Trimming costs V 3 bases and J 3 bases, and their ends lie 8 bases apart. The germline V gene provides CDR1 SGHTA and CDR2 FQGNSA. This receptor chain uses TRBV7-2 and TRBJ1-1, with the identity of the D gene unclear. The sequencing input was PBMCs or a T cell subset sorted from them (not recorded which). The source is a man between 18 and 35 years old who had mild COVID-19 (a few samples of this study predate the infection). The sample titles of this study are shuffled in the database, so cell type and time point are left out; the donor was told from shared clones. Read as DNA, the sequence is TGTGCCAGCAGCTTCTCGCGGGACACTGAAGCTTTCTTT. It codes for CASSFSRDTEAFF.